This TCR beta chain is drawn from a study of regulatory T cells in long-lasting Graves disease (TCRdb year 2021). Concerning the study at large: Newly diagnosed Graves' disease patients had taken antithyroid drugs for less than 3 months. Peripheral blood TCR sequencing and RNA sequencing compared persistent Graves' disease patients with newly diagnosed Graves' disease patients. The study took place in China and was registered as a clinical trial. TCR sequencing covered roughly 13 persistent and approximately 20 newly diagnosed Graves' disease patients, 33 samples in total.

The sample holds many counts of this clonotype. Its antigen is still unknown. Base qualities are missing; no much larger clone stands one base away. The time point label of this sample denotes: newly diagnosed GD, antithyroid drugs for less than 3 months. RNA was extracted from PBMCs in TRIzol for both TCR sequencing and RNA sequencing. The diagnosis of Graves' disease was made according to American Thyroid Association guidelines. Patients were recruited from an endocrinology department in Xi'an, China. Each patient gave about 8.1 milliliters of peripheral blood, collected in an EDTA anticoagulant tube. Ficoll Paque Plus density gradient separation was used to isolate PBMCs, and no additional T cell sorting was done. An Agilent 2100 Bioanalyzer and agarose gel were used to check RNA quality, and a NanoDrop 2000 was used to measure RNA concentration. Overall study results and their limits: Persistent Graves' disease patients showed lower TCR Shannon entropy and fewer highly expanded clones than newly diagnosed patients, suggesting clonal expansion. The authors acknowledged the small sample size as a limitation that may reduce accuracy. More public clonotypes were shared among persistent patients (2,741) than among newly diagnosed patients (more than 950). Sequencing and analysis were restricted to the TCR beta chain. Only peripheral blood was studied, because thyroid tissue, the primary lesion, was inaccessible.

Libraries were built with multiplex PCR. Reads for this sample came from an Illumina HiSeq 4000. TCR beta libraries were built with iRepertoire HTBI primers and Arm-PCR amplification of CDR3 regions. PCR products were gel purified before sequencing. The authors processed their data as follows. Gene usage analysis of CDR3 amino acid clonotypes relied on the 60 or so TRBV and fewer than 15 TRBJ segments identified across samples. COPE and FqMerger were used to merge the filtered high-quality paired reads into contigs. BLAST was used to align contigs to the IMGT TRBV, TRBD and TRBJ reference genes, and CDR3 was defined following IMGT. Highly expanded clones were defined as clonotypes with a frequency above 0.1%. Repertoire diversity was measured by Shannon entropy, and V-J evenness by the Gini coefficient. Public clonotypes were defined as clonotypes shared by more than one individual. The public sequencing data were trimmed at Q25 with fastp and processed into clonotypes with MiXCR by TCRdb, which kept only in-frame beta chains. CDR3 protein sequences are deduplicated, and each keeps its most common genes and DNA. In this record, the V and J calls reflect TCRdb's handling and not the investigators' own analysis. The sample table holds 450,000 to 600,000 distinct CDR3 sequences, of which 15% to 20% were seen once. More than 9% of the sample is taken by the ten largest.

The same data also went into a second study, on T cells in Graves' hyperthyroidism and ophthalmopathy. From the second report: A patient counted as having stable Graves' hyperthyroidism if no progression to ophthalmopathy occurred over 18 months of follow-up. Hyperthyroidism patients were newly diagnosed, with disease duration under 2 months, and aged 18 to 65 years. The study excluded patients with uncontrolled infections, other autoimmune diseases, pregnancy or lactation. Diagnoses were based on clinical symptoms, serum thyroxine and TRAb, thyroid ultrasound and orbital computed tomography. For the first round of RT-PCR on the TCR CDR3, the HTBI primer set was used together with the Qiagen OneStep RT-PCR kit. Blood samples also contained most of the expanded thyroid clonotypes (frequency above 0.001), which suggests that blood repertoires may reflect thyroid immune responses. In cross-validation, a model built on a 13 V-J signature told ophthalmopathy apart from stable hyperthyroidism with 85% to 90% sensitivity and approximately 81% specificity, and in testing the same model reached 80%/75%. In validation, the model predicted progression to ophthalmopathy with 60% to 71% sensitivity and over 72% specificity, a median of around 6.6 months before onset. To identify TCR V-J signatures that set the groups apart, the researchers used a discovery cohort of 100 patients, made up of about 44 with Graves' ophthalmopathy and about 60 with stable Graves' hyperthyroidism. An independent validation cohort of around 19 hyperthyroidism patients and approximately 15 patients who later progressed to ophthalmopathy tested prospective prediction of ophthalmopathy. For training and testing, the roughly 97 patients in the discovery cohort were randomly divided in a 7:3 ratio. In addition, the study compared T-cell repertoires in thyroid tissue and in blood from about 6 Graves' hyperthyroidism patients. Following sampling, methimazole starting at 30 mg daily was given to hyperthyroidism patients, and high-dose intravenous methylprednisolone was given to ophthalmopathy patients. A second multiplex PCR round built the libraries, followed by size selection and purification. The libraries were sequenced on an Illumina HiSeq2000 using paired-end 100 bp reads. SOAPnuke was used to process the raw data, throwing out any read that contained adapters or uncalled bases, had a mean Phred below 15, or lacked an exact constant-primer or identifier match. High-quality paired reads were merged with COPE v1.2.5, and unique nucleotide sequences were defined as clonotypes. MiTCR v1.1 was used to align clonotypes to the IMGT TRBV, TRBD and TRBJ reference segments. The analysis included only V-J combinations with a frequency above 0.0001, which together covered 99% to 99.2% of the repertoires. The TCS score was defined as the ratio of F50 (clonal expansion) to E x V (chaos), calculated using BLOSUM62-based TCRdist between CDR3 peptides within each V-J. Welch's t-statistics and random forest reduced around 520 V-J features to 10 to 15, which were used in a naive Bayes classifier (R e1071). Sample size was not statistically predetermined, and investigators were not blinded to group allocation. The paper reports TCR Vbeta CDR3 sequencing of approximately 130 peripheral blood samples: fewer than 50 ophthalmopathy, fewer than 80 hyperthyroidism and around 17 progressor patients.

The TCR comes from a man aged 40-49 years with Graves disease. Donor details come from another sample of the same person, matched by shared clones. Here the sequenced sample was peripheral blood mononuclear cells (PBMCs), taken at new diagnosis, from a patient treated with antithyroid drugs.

The nucleotide sequence is given as TGCAGTGCATTATTTCCTAGCGGTCCGAGGAGAGATACGCAGTATTTT. This translates into CSALFPSGPRRDTQYF. The rearranged chain carries TRBV20-1 and TRBJ2-3; TRBD2 aligns with 7 central bases. The cysteine opens and the phenylalanine closes a CDR3 of 16 amino acids. The only DNA kept is the CDR3, 48 bases in frame from the first base. V ends up 6 bases short and J 5 bases short, with an unmatched junction base count of 17. The CDR1 and CDR2 encoded by the germline V gene (reference sequence) are DFQATT and SNEGSKA.